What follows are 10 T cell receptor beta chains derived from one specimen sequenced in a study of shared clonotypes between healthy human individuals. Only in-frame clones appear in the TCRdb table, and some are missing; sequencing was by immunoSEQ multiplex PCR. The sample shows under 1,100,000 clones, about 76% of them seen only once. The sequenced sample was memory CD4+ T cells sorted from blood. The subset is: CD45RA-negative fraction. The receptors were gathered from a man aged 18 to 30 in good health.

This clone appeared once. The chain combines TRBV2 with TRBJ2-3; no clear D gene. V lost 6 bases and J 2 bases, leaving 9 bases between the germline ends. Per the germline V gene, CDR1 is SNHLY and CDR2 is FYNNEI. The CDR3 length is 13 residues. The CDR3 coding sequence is TGTGCCAGCAGCAAGGAGTTCACAGATACGCAGTATTTT. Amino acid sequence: CASSKEFTDTQYF.

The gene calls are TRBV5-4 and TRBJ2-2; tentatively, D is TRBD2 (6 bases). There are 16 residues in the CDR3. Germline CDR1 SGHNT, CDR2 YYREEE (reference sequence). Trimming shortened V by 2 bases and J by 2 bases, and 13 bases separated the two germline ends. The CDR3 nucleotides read TGTGCCAGCAGCTTACCACAAGCGGGTAACACCGGGGAGCTGTTTTTT. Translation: CASSLPQAGNTGELFF.

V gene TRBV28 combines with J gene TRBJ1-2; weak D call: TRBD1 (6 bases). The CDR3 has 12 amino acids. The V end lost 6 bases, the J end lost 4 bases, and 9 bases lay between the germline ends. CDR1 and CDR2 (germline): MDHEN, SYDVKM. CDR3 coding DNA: TGTGCCAGCAGAGGACAGCTCTATGGCTACACCTTC. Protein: CASRGQLYGYTF.

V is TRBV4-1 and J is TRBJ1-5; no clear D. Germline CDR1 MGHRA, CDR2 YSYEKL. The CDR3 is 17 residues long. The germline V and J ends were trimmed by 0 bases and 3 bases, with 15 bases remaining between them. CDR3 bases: TGCGCCAGCAGCCAAGATCCTGCCCCCCTTACCAATCAGCCCCAGCATTTT. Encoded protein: CASSQDPAPLTNQPQHF.

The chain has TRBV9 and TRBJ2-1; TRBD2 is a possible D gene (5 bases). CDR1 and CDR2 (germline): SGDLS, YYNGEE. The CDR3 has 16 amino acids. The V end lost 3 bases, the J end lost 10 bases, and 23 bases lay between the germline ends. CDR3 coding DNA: TGTGCCAGCAGCGGAGACCTACGGACTGGCAGCGGAGAGCAGTTCTTC. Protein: CASSGDLRTGSGEQFF. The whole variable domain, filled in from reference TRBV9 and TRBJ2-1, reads DSGVTQTPKHLITATGQRVTLRCSPRSGDLSVYWYQQSLDQGLQFLIQYYNGEERAKGNILERFSAQQFPDLHSELNLSSLELGDSALYFCASSGDLRTGSGEQFFGPGTRLTVL.

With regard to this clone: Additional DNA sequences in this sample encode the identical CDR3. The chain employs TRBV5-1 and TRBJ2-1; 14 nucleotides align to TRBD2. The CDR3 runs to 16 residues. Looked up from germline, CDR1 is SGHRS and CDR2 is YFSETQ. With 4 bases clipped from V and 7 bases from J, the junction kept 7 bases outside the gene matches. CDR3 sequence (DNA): TGCGCCAGCAGCCTCGGACTAGCGGGAGGATTGAATGAGCAGTTCTTC. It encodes CASSLGLAGGLNEQFF. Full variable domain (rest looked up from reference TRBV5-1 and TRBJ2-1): KAGVTQTPRYLIKTRGQQVTLSCSPISGHRSVSWYQQTPGQGLQFLFEYFSETQRNKGNFPGRFSGRQFSNSRSEMNVSTLELGDSALYLCASSLGLAGGLNEQFFGPGTRLTVL.

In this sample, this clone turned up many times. The CDR3 sequence is CASSLDLFGYGYTF. The CDR3 DNA is TGCGCCAGCAGCTTGGACCTTTTCGGATATGGCTACACCTTC. The genes are TRBV5-1 and TRBJ1-2; D ambiguous. Trimming took 0 bases from V and 5 from J, leaving 11 bases between them. CDR1 SGHRS and CDR2 YFSETQ come from the germline V gene. The CDR3 sequence is 14 residues long.

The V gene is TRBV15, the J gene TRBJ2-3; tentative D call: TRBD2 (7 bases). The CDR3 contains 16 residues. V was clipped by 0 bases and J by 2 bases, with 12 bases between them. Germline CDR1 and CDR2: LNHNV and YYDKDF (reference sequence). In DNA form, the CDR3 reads TGTGCCACCAGCAGAGAGGGGGCGGGGGACACAGATACGCAGTATTTT. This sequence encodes CATSREGAGDTDTQYF.

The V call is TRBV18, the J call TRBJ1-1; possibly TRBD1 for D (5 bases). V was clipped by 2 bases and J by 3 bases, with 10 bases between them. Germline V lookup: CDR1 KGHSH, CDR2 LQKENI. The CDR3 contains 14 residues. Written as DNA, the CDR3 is TGTGCCAGCTCACCAACGAGGGGAGACACTGAAGCTTTCTTT. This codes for CASSPTRGDTEAFF.

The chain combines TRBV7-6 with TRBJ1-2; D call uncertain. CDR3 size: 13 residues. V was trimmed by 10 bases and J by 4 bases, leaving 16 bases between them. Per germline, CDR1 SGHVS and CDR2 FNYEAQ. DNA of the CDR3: TGTGCCACCCGCCCATCAGAGGTCTATGGCTACACCTTC. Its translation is CATRPSEVYGYTF.